This T cell receptor (beta chain) came from a study of OX40 agonist ivuxolimab in advanced cancers. At the level of the whole study: Ivuxolimab, which targeted the costimulatory receptor OX40 (CD134), was an agonistic, fully human IgG2 monoclonal antibody. Intravenous ivuxolimab was administered to patients every 2 weeks at six dose levels: 0.01, 0.1, 0.3, 1.5, 3 and 10 mg/kg. Among the 50 to 55 dose-escalation patients, about 19 had hepatocellular carcinoma, about 15 melanoma, 9 renal cell carcinoma and 9 head and neck cancer. A male proportion of 82.7% and a mean age of approximately 58 years, ranging from 23 to 79, were recorded for the dose-escalation cohort. Patients were allowed to have had prior anti-PD-1, anti-PD-L1 or anti-CTLA-4 therapy, and around two fifths of the dose-escalation patients had been treated with checkpoint inhibitors. Partial responses were achieved by three dose-escalation patients, of whom one had hepatocellular carcinoma and two had cutaneous melanoma. The purpose of peripheral TCRbeta sequencing was to test whether ivuxolimab changed TCR sequence diversity and led to clonal T-cell expansion. The paper describes the monotherapy dose-escalation part (N ≈ 50 patients) of the phase I trial of ivuxolimab.

Patients with a history of autoimmune disease or receiving systemic immunosuppression were excluded from the trial. Peripheral blood for TCR sequencing was collected from all dose cohorts at baseline, on cycle 4 day 1, and on cycle 7 day 1. Samples came from an open-label, multicenter, first-in-human phase I dose-escalation trial of ivuxolimab. Adults with locally advanced or metastatic melanoma, renal cell carcinoma, hepatocellular carcinoma or head and neck squamous cell carcinoma were enrolled in the trial. Before TCR sequencing, CD4+ T cells and CD8+ T cells from peripheral blood were sorted into separate populations. The V and J ends are trimmed by 5 bases and 0 bases, leaving 10 bases between them. CDR1 and CDR2, looked up from the germline V gene, are SGHAT and FQNNGV. The CDR3 spans 15 residues, from the cysteine through the phenylalanine. Only CDR3 DNA remains: 45 bases, in frame from the first base.

This clone was detected only once. Its target antigen remains unknown. The sample holds no much larger clone one base away, and base qualities are not on file. General findings and caveats noted by the study authors: Low levels of normalized T-cell clonal expansion were also seen in some nonresponding patients. The antigen specificity of the peripheral T cells that underwent clonal expansion was not determined. In partial responders in the 0.1-3.0 mg/kg groups, normalized peripheral clonal expansion was found to be among the lowest, especially among CD8+ T cells. After ivuxolimab, expanded clones were on average more numerous among CD8+ T cells than among CD4+ T cells. At doses of 0.1 to 3.0 mg/kg, clonal expansion of both CD4+ and CD8+ T cells in blood was seen between baseline and week 6.

To sequence the TCRbeta CDR3 region, genomic DNA was isolated from the sorted cells. The immunoSEQ Assay was used to sequence the TCRbeta CDR3 regions. This immuneACCESS table, as held by TCRdb, lists in-frame sequences with V and J called but not all clones. Of the missing ones, under half trace to an unresolved V gene in checked studies; the others have no known cause. Present in this sample are some 39,000 clones, roughly 80% of which were seen just once. The biggest ten clones account for more than 9.5% of the sample. The material sequenced was CD4+ or CD8+ T cells sorted from blood, taken in a trial of the OX40 agonist ivuxolimab. Recombination linked TRBV11-2 to TRBJ2-2; the D gene is not confidently resolved. The clonotype comes from an adult with an advanced solid tumor such as melanoma, head and neck, liver or kidney cancer. The CDR3 here reads CASSPGPSNTGELFF. The nucleotide sequence reads TGTGCCAGCAGCCCTGGGCCCTCGAACACCGGGGAGCTGTTTTTT.